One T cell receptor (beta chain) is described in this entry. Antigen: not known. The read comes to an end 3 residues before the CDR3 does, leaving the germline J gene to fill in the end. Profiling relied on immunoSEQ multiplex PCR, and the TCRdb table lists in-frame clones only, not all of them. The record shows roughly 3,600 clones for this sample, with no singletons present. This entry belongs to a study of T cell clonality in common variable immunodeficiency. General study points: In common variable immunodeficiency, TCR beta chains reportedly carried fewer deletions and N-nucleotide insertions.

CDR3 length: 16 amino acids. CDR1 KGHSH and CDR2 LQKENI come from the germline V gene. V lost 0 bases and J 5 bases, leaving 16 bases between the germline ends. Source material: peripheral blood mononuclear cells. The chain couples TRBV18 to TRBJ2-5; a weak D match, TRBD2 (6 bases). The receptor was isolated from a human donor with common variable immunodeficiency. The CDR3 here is CASSPPRGSGWETQYF. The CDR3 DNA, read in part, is TGTGCCAGCTCACCACCGCGGGGTAGTGGCTGGGAGACC.